This T cell receptor delta chain emerged from a study of gamma-delta chains in newborns, infants, children (dated by TCRdb to about 2019). Study-level background: According to the study title, microbial exposure causes polyclonal expansion of innate gammadelta T cells right after birth. Right after human newborns were born, the researchers looked at the way microbial exposure shaped their populations of innate gammadelta T cells.

The CDR3 has 16 amino acids, counting the end cysteine and phenylalanine. The only DNA kept is the CDR3, 48 bases in frame from the first base. The germline V gene specifies GEAIGNYY as CDR1 and EKD as CDR2. This clone was seen more than once but under ten times. No cognate antigen has been identified for it. TCRdb shows a much larger clone's protein in place of this DNA's translation, and the two differ at residue 10, likely through a read error; the protein shown is translated from the DNA. Sequenced on an Illumina MiSeq. TCRdb called clones from the public reads with CATT, and repeated DNA sequences were later combined into one row. The sample data list a few thousand delta-chain clones, and 10% of these were observed just once. The top ten clonotypes cover approximately 10% of the sample.

This receptor chain uses TRDV2 and TRDJ3, with TRDD3 identical over 9 junction bases. This sequence was found in a child who was a newborn, infant or young child, either healthy, febrile or measles-vaccinated (not recorded which). The sample taken for sequencing was blood. The nucleotide sequence is given as TGTGCCTGTGACTCGGGGGATACCTGGGGCACCCGACAGATGTTTTTC. This sequence encodes CACDSGDTWGTRQMFF.